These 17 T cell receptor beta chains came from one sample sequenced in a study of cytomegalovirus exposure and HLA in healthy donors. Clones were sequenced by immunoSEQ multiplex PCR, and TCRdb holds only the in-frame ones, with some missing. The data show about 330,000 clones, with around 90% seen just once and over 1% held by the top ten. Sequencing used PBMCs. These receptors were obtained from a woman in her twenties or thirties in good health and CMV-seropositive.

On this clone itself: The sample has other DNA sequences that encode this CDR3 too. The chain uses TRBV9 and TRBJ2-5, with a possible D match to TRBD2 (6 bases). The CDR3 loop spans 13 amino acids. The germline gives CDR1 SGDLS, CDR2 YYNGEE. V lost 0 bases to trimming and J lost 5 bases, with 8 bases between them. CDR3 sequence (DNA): TGTGCCAGCAGCGTAGGGGGGGTTGAGACCCAGTACTTC. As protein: CASSVGGVETQYF.

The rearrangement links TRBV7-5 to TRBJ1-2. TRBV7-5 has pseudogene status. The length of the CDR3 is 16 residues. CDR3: CVRSLPQGGIEYGYTF. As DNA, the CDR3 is TGTGTCAGAAGCTTACCCCAGGGAGGAATCGAGTATGGCTACACCTTC.

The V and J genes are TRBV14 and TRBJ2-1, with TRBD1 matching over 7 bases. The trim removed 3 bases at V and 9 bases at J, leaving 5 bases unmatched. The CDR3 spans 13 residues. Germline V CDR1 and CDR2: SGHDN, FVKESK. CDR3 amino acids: CASSQIRDSEQFF. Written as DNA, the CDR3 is TGTGCCAGCAGCCAGATACGGGACAGTGAGCAGTTCTTC. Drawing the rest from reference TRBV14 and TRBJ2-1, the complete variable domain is EAGVTQFPSHSVIEKGQTVTLRCDPISGHDNLYWYRRVMGKEIKFLLHFVKESKQDESGMPNNRFLAERTGGTYSTLKVQPAELEDSGVYFCASSQIRDSEQFFGPGTRLTVL.

CDR3 loop: CASNPLGRGYEQYF. Here the CDR3 DNA reads TGTGCCAGCAATCCTCTCGGGAGGGGGTACGAGCAGTACTTC. The V and J genes are TRBV27 and TRBJ2-7, with 8 bases lining up with TRBD2. V shed 7 bases, J shed 4 bases, and the junction held 9 bases outside the gene matches. Germline lookup yields CDR1 MNHEY and CDR2 SMNVEV (reference sequence). This CDR3 has 14 residues.

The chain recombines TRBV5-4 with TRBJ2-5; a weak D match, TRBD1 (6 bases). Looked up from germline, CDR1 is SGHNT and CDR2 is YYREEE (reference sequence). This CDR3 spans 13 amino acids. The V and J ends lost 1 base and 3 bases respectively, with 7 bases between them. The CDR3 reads CASSLRTEETQYF. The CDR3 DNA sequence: TGTGCCAGCAGCTTGCGGACAGAAGAGACCCAGTACTTC.

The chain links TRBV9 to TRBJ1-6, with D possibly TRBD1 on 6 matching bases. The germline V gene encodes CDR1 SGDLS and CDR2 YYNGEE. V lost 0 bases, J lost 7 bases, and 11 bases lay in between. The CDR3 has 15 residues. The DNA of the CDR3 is TGTGCCAGCAGCGTAGCGCAGGGGAGGAATTCACCCCTCCACTTT. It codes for CASSVAQGRNSPLHF. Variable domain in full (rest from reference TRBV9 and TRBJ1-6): DSGVTQTPKHLITATGQRVTLRCSPRSGDLSVYWYQQSLDQGLQFLIQYYNGEERAKGNILERFSAQQFPDLHSELNLSSLELGDSALYFCASSVAQGRNSPLHFGNGTRLTVT.

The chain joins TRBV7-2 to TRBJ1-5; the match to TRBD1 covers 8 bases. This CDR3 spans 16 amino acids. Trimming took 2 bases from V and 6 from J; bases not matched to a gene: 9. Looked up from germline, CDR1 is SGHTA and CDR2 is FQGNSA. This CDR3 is CASSLIHRGEGQPQHF. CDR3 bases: TGTGCCAGCAGCTTAATTCACAGGGGGGAGGGTCAGCCCCAGCATTTT.

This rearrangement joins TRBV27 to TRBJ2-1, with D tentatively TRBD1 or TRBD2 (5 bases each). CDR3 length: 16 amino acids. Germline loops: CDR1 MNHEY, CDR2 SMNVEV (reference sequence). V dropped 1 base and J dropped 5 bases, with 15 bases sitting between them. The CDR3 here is CASSLWGSGVDNEQFF. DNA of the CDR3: TGTGCCAGCAGTTTATGGGGGTCTGGGGTGGACAATGAGCAGTTCTTC.

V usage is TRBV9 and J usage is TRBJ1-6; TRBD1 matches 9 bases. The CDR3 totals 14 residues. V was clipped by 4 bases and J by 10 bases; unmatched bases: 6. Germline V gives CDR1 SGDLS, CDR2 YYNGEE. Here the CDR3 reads CASSPRQGVSPLHF. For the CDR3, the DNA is TGTGCCAGCAGCCCAAGACAGGGGGTATCACCCCTCCACTTT.

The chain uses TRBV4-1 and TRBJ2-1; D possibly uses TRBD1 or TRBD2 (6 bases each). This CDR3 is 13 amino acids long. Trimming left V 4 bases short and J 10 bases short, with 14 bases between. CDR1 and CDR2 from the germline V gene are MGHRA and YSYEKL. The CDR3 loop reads CASSPSGGKEQFF. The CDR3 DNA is TGCGCCAGCAGCCCTTCCGGGGGCAAGGAGCAGTTCTTC.

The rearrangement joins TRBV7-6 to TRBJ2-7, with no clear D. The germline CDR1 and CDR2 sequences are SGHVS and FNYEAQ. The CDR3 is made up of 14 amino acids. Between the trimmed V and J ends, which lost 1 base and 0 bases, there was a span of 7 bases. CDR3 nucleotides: TGTGCCAGCAGCTTAGGGGCGTACTCCTACGAGCAGTACTTC. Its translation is CASSLGAYSYEQYF.

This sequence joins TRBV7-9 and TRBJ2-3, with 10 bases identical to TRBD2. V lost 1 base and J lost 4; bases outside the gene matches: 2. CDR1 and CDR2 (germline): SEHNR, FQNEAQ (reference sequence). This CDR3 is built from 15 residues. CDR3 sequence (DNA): TGTGCCAGCAGCTTAGGAGCGGGAGGGCCAGATACGCAGTATTTT. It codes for CASSLGAGGPDTQYF.

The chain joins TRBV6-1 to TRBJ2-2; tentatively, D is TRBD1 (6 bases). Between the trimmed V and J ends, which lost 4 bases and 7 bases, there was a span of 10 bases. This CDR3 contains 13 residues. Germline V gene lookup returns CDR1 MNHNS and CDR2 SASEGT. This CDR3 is CASSALGGGELFF. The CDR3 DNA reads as TGTGCCAGCAGTGCCTTAGGGGGCGGGGAGCTGTTTTTT.

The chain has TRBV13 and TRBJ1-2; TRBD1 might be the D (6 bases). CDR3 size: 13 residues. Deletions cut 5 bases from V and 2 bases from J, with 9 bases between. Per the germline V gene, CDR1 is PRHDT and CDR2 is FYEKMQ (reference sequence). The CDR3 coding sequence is TGTGCCAGCAGCGATACAGGGAACTATGGCTACACCTTC. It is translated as CASSDTGNYGYTF.

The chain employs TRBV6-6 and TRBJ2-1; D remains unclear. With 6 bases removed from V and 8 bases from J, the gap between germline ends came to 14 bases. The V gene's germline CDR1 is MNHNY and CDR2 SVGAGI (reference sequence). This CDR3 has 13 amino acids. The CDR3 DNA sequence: TGTGCCAGCAGCCGCATCACGGTGGATGAGCAGTTCTTC. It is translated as CASSRITVDEQFF.

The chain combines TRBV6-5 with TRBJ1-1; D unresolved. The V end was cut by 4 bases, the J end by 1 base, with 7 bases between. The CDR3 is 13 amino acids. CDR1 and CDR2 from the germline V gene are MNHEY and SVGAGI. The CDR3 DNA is TGTGCCAGCAGTTTCGATGCGAACACTGAAGCTTTCTTT. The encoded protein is CASSFDANTEAFF.

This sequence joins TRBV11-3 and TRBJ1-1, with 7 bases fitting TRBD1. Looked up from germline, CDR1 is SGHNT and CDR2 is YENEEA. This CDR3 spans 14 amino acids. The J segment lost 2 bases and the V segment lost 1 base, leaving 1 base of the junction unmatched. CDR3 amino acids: CASSLGQGNTEAFF. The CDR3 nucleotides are TGTGCCAGCAGCTTAGGACAGGGTAACACTGAAGCTTTCTTT.